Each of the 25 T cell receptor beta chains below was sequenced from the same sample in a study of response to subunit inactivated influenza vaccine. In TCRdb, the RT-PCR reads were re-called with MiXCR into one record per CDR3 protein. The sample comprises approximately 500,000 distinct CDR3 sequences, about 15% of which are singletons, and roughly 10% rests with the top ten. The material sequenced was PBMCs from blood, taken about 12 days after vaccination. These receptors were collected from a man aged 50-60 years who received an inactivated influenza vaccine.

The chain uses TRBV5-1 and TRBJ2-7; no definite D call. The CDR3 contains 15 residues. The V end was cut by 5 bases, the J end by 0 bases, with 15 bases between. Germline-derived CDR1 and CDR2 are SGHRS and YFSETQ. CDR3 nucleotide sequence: TGCGCCAGCAGTCATGACTTTAGACGCTCCTACGAGCAGTACTTC. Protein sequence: CASSHDFRRSYEQYF.

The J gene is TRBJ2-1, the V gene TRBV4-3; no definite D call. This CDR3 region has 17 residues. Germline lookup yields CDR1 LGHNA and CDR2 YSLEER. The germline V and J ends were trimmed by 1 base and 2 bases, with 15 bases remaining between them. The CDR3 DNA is TGCGCCAGCAGCCAAGCCTTGGGTGGACGGACCTACAATGAGCAGTTCTTC. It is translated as CASSQALGGRTYNEQFF.

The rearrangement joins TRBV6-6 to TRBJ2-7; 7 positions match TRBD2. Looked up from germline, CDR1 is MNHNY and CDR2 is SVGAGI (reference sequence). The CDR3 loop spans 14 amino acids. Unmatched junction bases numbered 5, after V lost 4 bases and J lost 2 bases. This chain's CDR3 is CASSFRDYTYEQYF. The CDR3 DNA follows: TGTGCCAGCAGTTTCCGGGACTATACCTACGAGCAGTACTTC.

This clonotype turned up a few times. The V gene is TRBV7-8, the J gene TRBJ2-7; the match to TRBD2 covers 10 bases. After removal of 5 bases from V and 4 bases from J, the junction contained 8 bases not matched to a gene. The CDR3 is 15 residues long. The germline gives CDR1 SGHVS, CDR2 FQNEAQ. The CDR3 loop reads CASSPSRTSGYEQYF. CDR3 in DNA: TGTGCCAGCAGCCCATCGAGGACTAGCGGATACGAGCAGTACTTC.

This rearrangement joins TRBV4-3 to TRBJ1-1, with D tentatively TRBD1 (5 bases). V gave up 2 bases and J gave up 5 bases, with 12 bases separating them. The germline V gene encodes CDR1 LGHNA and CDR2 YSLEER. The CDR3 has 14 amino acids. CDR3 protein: CASSQTGQGTEAFF. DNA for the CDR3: TGCGCCAGCAGCCAAACAGGTCAAGGGACTGAAGCTTTCTTT.

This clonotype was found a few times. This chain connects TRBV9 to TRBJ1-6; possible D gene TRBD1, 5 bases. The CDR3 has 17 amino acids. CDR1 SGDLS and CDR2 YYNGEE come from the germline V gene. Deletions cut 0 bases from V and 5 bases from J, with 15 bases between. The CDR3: CASSVDPRGKDNSPLHF. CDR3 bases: TGTGCCAGCAGCGTAGATCCGAGGGGCAAGGATAATTCACCCCTCCACTTT.

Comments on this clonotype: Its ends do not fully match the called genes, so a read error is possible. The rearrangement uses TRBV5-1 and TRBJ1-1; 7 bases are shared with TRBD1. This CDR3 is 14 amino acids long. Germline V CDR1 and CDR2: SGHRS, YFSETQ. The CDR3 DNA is TGCGGCAGCAGCCCCCCGGACAGGCTTGGTGAAGCTTTCTTT. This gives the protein CGSSPPDRLGEAFF. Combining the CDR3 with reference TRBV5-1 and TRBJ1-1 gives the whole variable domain KAGVTQTPRYLIKTRGQQVTLSCSPISGHRSVSWYQQTPGQGLQFLFEYFSETQRNKGNFPGRFSGRQFSNSRSEMNVSTLELGDSALYLCGSSPPDRLGEAFFGQGTRLTVV.

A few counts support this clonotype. The CDR3 DNA sequence: TGCAGTGCTAGAGATCTCTTAGGACAGGGTTATGAGCAGTTCTTC. Protein sequence: CSARDLLGQGYEQFF. The V gene is TRBV20-1, the J gene TRBJ2-1, with 8 bases aligning to TRBD1. The CDR3 extends over 15 amino acids. CDR1 DFQATT and CDR2 SNEGSKA come from the germline V gene (reference sequence). Germline trimming cut 0 bases from V and 8 bases from J; bases unmatched to any gene: 9.

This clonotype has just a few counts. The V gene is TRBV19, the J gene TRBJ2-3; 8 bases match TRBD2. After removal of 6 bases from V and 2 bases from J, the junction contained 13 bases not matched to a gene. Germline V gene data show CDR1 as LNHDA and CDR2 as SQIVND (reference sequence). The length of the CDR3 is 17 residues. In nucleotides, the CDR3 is TGTGCCAGTAGCCACGCGAGAAGCGGGGGATCCACAGATACGCAGTATTTT. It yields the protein CASSHARSGGSTDTQYF.

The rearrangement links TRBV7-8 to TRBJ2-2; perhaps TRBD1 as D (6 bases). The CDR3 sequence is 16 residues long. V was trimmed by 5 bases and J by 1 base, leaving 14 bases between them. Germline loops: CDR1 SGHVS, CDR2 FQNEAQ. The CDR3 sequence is CASSSARTVNTGELFF. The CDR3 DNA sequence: TGTGCCAGCAGCAGCGCGCGGACAGTGAACACCGGGGAGCTGTTTTTT.

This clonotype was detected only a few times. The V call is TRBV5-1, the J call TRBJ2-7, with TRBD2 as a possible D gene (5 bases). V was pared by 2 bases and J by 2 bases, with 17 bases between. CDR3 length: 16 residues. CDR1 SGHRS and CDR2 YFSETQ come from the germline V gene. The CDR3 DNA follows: TGCGCCAGCAGCTTCGAGACCCCGGGATCTGCCTACGAGCAGTACTTC. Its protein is CASSFETPGSAYEQYF.

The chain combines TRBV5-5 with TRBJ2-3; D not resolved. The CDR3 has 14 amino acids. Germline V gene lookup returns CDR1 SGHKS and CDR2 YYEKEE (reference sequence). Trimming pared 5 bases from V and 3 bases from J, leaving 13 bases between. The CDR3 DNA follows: TGTGCCAGCAGGCAGGTAACTCGTACAGATACGCAGTATTTT. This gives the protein CASRQVTRTDTQYF. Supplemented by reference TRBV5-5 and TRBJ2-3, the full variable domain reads DAGVTQSPTHLIKTRGQQVTLRCSPISGHKSVSWYQQVLGQGPQFIFQYYEKEERGRGNFPDRFSARQFPNYSSELNVNALLLGDSALYLCASRQVTRTDTQYFGPGTRLTVL.

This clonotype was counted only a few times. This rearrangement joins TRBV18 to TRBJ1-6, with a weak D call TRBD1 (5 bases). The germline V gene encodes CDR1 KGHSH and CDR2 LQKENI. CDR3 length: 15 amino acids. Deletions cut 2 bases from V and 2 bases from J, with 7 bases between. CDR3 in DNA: TGTGCCAGCTCACCAGGGGCCACCTATAATTCACCCCTCCACTTT. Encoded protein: CASSPGATYNSPLHF.

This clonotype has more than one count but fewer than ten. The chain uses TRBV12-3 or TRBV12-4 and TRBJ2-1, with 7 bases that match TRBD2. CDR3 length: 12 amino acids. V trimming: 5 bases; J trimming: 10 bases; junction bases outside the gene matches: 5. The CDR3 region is CASSMTRGEQFF. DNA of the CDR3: TGTGCCAGCAGTATGACGCGGGGGGAGCAGTTCTTC.

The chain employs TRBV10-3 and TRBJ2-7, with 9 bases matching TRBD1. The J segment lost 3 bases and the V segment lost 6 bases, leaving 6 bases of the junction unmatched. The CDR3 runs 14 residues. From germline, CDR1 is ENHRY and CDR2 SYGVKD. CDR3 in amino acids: CAIRFSDRGYEQYF. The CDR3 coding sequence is TGTGCCATCAGGTTCTCGGACAGGGGCTACGAGCAGTACTTC.

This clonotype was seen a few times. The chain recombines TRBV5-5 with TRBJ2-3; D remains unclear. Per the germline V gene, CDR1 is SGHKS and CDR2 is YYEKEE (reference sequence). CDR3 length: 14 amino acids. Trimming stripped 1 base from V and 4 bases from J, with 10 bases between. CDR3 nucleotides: TGTGCCAGCAGCTTGAGTCTCTCCGCAGATACGCAGTATTTT. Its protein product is CASSLSLSADTQYF. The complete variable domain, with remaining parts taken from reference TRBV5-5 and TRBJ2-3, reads DAGVTQSPTHLIKTRGQQVTLRCSPISGHKSVSWYQQVLGQGPQFIFQYYEKEERGRGNFPDRFSARQFPNYSSELNVNALLLGDSALYLCASSLSLSADTQYFGPGTRLTVL.

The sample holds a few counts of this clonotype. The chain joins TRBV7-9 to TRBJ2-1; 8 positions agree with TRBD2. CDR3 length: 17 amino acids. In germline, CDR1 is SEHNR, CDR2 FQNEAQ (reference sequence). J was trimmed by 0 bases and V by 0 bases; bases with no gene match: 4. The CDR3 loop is CASSLAGGGSSYNEQFF. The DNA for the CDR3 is TGTGCCAGCAGCTTAGCCGGGGGGGGGAGCTCCTACAATGAGCAGTTCTTC. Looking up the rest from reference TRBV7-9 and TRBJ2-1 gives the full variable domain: DTGVSQNPRHKITKRGQNVTFRCDPISEHNRLYWYRQTLGQGPEFLTYFQNEAQLEKSRLLSDRFSAERPKGSFSTLEIQRTEQGDSAMYLCASSLAGGGSSYNEQFFGPGTRLTVL.

The CDR3 DNA sequence: TGCAGTGCTAGAGATGAATCGACAGGGGGTTTCCACGAGCAGTACTTC. Translated: CSARDESTGGFHEQYF. This rearrangement joins TRBV20-1 to TRBJ2-7; 9 nucleotides agree with TRBD1. The V gene's germline CDR1 is DFQATT and CDR2 SNEGSKA (reference sequence). The CDR3 sequence is 16 residues long. J lost 5 bases, V lost 0 bases, and 11 bases had no gene match.

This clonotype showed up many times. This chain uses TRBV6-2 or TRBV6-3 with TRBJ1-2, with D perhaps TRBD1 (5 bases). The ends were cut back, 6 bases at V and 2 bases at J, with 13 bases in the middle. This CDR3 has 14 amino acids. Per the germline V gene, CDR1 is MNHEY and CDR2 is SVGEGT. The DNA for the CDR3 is TGTGCCAGCAGCAAGGGACCCGTGAACTATGGCTACACCTTC. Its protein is CASSKGPVNYGYTF.

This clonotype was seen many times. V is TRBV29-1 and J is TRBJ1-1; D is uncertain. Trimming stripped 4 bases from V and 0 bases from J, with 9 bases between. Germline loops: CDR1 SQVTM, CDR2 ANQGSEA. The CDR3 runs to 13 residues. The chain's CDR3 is CSVAKGLNTEAFF. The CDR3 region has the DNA TGCAGCGTTGCCAAAGGGTTGAACACTGAAGCTTTCTTT.

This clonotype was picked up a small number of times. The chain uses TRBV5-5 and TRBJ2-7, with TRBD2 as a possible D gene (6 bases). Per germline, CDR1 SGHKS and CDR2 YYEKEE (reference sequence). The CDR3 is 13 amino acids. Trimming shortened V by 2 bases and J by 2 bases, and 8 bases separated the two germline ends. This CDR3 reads CASSFGSTYEQYF. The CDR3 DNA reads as TGTGCCAGCAGCTTCGGGAGTACCTACGAGCAGTACTTC.

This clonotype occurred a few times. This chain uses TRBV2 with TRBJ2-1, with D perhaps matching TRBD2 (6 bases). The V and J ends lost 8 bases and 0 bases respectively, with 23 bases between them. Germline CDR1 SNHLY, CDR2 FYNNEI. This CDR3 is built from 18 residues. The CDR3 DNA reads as TGTGCCAGCGAAGAAGATGGAGGGAGGCAGAGCTCCTACAATGAGCAGTTCTTC. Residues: CASEEDGGRQSSYNEQFF.

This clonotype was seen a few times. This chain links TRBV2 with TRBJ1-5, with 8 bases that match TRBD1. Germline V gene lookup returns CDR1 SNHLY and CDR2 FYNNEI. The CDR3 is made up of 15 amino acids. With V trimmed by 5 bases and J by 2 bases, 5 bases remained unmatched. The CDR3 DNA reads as TGTGCCAGCAGTCAGGGGGCGAGTGGCAATCAGCCCCAGCATTTT. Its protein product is CASSQGASGNQPQHF.

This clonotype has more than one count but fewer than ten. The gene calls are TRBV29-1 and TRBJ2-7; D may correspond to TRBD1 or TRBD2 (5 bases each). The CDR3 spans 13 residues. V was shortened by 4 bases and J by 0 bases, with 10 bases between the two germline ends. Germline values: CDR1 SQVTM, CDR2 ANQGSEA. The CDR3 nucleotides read TGCAGCGTTGCGGGGCACCACTCCTACGAGCAGTACTTC. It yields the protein CSVAGHHSYEQYF.

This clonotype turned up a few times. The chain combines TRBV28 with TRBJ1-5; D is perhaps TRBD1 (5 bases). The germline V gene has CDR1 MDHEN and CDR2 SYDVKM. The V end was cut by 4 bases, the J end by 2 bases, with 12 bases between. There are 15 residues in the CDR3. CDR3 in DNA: TGTGCCAGCAGTTCTCACGGGGGGGGCAATCAGCCCCAGCATTTT. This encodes CASSSHGGGNQPQHF.